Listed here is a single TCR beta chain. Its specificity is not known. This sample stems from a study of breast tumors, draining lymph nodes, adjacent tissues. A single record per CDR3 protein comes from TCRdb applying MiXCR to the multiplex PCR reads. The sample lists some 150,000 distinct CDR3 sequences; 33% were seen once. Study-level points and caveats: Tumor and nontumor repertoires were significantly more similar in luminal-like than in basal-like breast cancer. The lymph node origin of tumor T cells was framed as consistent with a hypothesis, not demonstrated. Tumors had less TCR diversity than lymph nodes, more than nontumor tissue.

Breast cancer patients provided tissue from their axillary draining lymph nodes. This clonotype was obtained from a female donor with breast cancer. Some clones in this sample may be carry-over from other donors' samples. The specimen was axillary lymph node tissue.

CDR3 bases: TGCGCCAGCAGCCAAGATGTAGCCGGGAGGTTTAACGGGGAGCTGTTTTTT. Translated: CASSQDVAGRFNGELFF. The chain joins TRBV5-1 to TRBJ2-2, with 7 bases fitting TRBD2. The CDR3 sequence is 17 residues long. Germline CDR1 is SGHRS and CDR2 is YFSETQ. With 4 bases clipped from V and 7 bases from J, the junction kept 16 bases outside the gene matches.